This TCR beta chain was found in a study of blood T cell repertoires in COVID-19. Looking at the study overall: Samples of COVID-19 (acute and convalescent) were obtained from the United States, Italy and Spain. Sample material is recorded as cDNA or gDNA derived from T cells, B-cell-depleted T cells, or PBMCs.

While infection was still active, Seattle patients were enrolled and then followed longitudinally. The CDR3 runs to 12 residues. Germline V gene lookup returns CDR1 SGHAT and CDR2 FQNNGV. V dropped 1 base and J dropped 4 bases, with 5 bases sitting between them. Original handling: Nucleated cell counts were estimated from reference gene primer amplification. Some clones are missing from TCRdb's copy, which holds only in-frame ones; the method was immunoSEQ multiplex PCR. That table is the source of V, J and clone size, and D and trimming were worked out from the DNA. The sample consists of some 70,000 clones, about four fifths of them appearing once.

Sequenced input: peripheral blood. This sequence originates from a man aged 60 to 69 with COVID-19, enrolled during active disease. The chain has TRBV11-2 and TRBJ2-7; D remains unclear. CDR3 DNA: TGTGCCAGCAGCTTAGTACTTTACGAGCAGTACTTC. Amino acids: CASSLVLYEQYF.